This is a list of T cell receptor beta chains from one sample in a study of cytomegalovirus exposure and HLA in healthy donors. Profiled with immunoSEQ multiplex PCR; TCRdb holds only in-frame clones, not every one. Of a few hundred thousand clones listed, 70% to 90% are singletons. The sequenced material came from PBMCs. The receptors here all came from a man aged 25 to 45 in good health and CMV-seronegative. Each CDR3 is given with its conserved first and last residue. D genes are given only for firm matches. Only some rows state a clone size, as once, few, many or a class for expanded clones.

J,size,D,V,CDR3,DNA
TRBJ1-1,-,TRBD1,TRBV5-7,CASSLGQGGMNTEAFF,TGTGCCAGCAGCTTGGGACAGGGGGGCATGAACACTGAAGCTTTCTTT
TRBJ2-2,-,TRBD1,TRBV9,CASSVADRGRLGELFF,TGTGCCAGCAGCGTAGCGGACAGGGGTCGTCTCGGGGAGCTGTTTTTT
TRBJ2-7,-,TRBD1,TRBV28,CASRGTVSSYEQYF,TGTGCCAGCAGGGGGACAGTAAGCTCCTACGAGCAGTACTTC
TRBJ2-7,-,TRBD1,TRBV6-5,CASSYGQGARYEQYF,TGTGCCAGCAGTTACGGGCAGGGGGCTAGATACGAGCAGTACTTC
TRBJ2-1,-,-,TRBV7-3,CASSFFSQGSYNEQFF,TGTGCCAGCAGCTTTTTTTCCCAGGGGTCCTACAATGAGCAGTTCTTC
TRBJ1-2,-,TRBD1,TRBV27,CASGRQGLPNYGYTF,TGTGCCAGCGGGAGACAGGGGCTCCCTAACTATGGCTACACCTTC
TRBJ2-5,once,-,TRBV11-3,CASSGQNQGTQYF,TGTGCCAGCAGCGGACAGAATCAAGGGACCCAGTACTTC
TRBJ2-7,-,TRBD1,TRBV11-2,CASSLLTGGTYEQYF,TGTGCCAGCAGTTTATTAACAGGGGGAACCTACGAGCAGTACTTC
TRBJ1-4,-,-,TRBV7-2,CASSLTGTRNEKLFF,TGTGCCAGCAGCTTAACCGGGACACGCAATGAAAAACTGTTTTTT
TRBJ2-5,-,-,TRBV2,CASSEQRLSETQYF,TGTGCCAGCAGTGAGCAGCGGTTGAGTGAGACCCAGTACTTC
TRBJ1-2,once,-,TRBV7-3,CASSLNHGANYGYTF,TGTGCCAGCAGCTTAAATCACGGAGCTAACTATGGCTACACCTTC
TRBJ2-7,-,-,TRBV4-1,CASSQVGGQSYEQYF,TGCGCCAGCAGCCAAGTGGGTGGACAGTCTTACGAGCAGTACTTC
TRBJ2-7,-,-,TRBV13,CASSAASYEQYF,TGTGCCAGCAGCGCGGCATCCTACGAGCAGTACTTC
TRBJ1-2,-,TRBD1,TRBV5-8,CASSLDWGTGGLPNYGYTF,TGTGCCAGCAGCTTGGACTGGGGGACAGGGGGCCTACCTAACTATGGCTACACCTTC
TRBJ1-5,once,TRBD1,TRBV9,CASSVATGGPQHF,TGTGCCAGCAGCGTAGCTACAGGGGGGCCCCAGCATTTT
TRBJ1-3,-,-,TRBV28,CASSLYRAGNTIYF,TGTGCCAGCAGTTTATACAGGGCCGGAAACACCATATATTTT
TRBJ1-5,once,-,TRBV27,CASRSGGGGGQPQHF,TGTGCCAGCAGATCGGGGGGCGGGGGTGGTCAGCCCCAGCATTTT
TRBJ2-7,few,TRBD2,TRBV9,CASSPRTRSEQYF,TGTGCCAGCAGCCCACGGACTAGAAGCGAGCAGTACTTC
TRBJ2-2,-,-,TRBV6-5,CASSWGHAGELFF,TGTGCCAGCAGTTGGGGACACGCCGGGGAGCTGTTTTTT
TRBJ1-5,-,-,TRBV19,CASSIGFTGRIDQPQHF,TGTGCCAGTAGTATAGGCTTTACTGGCAGGATCGATCAGCCCCAGCATTTT
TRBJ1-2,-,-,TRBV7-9,CASSLFESYGYTF,TGTGCCAGCAGCTTATTTGAGAGCTATGGCTACACCTTC
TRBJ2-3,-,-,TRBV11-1,CASSLVTDGVYF,TGTGCCAGCAGCTTAGTGACGGATGGAGTGTATTTT
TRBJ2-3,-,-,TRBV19,CASSIRWETSTDTQYF,TGTGCCAGTAGTATAAGGTGGGAGACTAGCACAGATACGCAGTATTTT
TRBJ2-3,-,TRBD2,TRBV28,CASIFGGASTDTQYF,TGTGCCAGCATCTTCGGGGGGGCGAGCACAGATACGCAGTATTTT
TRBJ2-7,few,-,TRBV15,CATRPTGNYEQYF,TGTGCCACCAGGCCTACAGGAAACTACGAGCAGTACTTC
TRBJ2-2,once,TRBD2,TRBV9,CASSVGSGGPTGELFF,TGTGCCAGCAGCGTAGGGTCGGGGGGACCCACCGGGGAGCTGTTTTTT
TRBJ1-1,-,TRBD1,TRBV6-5,CASSLDRVVTEAFF,TGTGCCAGCAGCCTCGACAGGGTGGTCACTGAAGCTTTCTTT
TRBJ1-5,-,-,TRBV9,CASSVATRGLSNQPQHF,TGTGCTAGCAGCGTAGCTACTAGGGGGTTGAGCAATCAGCCCCAGCATTTT
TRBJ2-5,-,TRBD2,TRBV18,CASSPAGSGGETQYF,TGTGCCAGCTCACCAGCAGGTTCCGGGGGGGAGACCCAGTACTTC
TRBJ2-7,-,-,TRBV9,CASSVVTGQGYEQYF,TGCGCCAGCAGCGTAGTAACAGGGCAAGGCTACGAGCAGTACTTC
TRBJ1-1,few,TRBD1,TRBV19,CASSIDRDRAAFF,TGTGCCAGTAGTATAGATCGGGACAGGGCAGCTTTCTTT
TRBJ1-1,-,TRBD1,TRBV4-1,CASSQEGRGYTEAFF,TGCGCCAGCAGCCAAGAGGGCAGGGGGTACACTGAAGCTTTCTTT
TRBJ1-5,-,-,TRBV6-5,CARGRDFDQPQHF,TGTGCCAGGGGCAGGGACTTCGATCAGCCCCAGCATTTT
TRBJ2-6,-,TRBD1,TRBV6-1,CASSEGGTGLSGASVLTF,TGTGCCAGCAGTGAAGGAGGGACAGGGCTATCTGGGGCCAGCGTCCTGACTTTC
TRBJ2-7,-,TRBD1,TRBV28,CASSLPSTGNYEQYF,TGTGCCAGCAGTTTACCATCGACAGGGAACTACGAGCAGTACTTC
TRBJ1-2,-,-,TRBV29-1,CSVEERDTYGYTF,TGCAGCGTTGAAGAGAGGGACACCTATGGCTACACCTTC
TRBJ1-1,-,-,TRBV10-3,CAISESMASEAFF,TGTGCCATCAGTGAGTCAATGGCCTCTGAAGCTTTCTTT
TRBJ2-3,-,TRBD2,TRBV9,CASSARGGSTDTQYF,TGTGCCAGCAGCGCCCGGGGGGGGAGCACAGATACGCAGTATTTT
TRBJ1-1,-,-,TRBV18,CASSATGWDTEAFF,TGTGCCAGCTCGGCCACAGGGTGGGACACTGAAGCTTTCTTT
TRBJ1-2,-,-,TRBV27,CASSLSNSLYGYTF,TGTGCCAGCAGTTTATCTAACAGCCTCTATGGCTACACCTTC
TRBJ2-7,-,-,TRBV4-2,CASSQESGPSSYEQYF,TGTGCCAGCAGCCAAGAAAGCGGACCGAGCTCCTACGAGCAGTACTTC
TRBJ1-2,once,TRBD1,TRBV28,CASSGGYGYTF,TGTGCCAGCTCAGGGGGTTATGGCTACACCTTC
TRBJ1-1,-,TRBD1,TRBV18,CASSPDQGASTEAFF,TGTGCCAGCTCACCGGACCAGGGGGCTAGCACTGAAGCTTTCTTT
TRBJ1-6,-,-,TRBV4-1,CASSLRTGHGSPLHF,TGCGCCAGCAGCTTGCGAACAGGGCACGGTTCACCCCTCCACTTT
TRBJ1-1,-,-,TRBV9,CASSERMDTEAFF,TGTGCCAGCAGCGAGCGAATGGACACTGAAGCTTTCTTT
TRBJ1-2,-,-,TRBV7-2,CASTRSGGPGGYTF,TGTGCCAGCACCCGGAGTGGGGGCCCAGGGGGCTACACCTTC
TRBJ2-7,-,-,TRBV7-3,CASSLWASYEQYF,TGTGCCAGCAGCTTATGGGCTTCCTACGAGCAGTACTTC
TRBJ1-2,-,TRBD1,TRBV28,CASSPDRGPGYGYTF,TGTGCCAGCAGTCCGGACAGGGGGCCAGGCTATGGCTACACCTTC
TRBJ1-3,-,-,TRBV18,CASSTGADRFSGNTIYF,TGTGCCAGCTCAACTGGGGCCGACAGATTCTCTGGAAACACCATATATTTT
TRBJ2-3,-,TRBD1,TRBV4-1,CASSRTGDGTDTQYF,TGCGCCAGCAGCAGGACAGGGGACGGCACAGATACGCAGTATTTT
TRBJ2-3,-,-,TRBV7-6,CASSPTRDTQYF,TGTGCCAGCAGCCCTACCCGGGATACGCAGTATTTT
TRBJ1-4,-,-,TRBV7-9,CASRRNSDEKLFF,TGTGCCAGCAGACGAAACTCGGATGAAAAACTGTTTTTT